This T cell receptor (beta chain) was sequenced during a study of early T cells in non-severe SARS-CoV-2 infection (dated by TCRdb to about 2021). For the study in its entirety: Because TCR sequencing relied on bulk RNA taken from unsorted whole blood, pairing of alpha and beta chains was not possible.

Results and caveats for the whole study, not just this receptor: VDJdb matching was skewed toward anti-spike CD8 responses and likely underestimated virus-specific expansions, missing private and CD4 specificities.

Set within a cohort of healthcare workers in London, UK, this nested case-control study involved weekly PCR testing of nasopharyngeal swabs along with blood sampling. Between 23 and 31 March 2020, the week of the UK lockdown, healthcare workers were enrolled and then followed up weekly for as long as 16 weeks. Library preparation employed 5' RACE. TCRdb lists the instrument as NextSeq 500. Unique molecular identifiers were attached to individual cDNA molecules in the TCR library protocol so that sequencing error and PCR bias could be corrected. Sequencing covered both TCR alpha and beta chains, and within each sample the abundances of alpha and beta sequences were tightly co-correlated. The authors' analysis ran thus. Decombinator V4 was used to annotate the V gene, J gene and CDR3 of the TCR sequences. Expanded TCRs were defined as changing significantly between any two time points under a Poisson model with p below 0.0001. TCR abundances were normalised to the total number of TCRs sequenced per sample and were expressed as counts per million. MAIT TCRs were defined by TRAV1-2 paired with TRAJ12, TRAJ20 or TRAJ33, and iNKT TCRs by TRAV10 paired with TRAJ18. VDJdb, accessed on 1 November 2021, was searched for TCRs annotated for CMV, EBV and SARS-CoV-2, and TCRs annotated for more than one antigen were excluded. The raw public reads went through TCRdb reprocessing: fastp at Q25, MiXCR clone calling, in-frame beta chains kept. Rows with a matching CDR3 protein are joined into one entry that keeps the most common DNA and genes. For this entry, the V and J calls and clone size follow TCRdb and not the study's own pipeline. Here the sample has roughly 56,000 distinct CDR3 sequences; 7.5% to 10% occur a single time. The ten largest make up 1.2% of the sample.

On this clonotype: Its antigen has not been determined. No clone much larger than this one lies a single base away; base qualities are absent.

The germline V gene (reference sequence) specifies SEHNR as CDR1 and FQNEAQ as CDR2. Ends trimmed: V by 2 bases, J by 3 bases; bases unmatched to a gene: 13. The CDR3 goes from the cysteine to the phenylalanine over 20 residues. Here the CDR3 DNA is all that survives: 60 bases in frame from base 1. This chain is built from TRBV7-9 and TRBJ2-1; 13 of the junction bases match TRBD2. Specimen: whole blood. The sequence was collected from an adult who was a healthcare worker with PCR-confirmed SARS-CoV-2 infection or an uninfected control (not recorded which). CDR3 protein: CASSLILGLAGSRHYNEQFF. The sequenced DNA is TGTGCCAGCAGCTTAATTCTGGGACTAGCGGGGTCCCGTCACTACAATGAGCAGTTCTTC.